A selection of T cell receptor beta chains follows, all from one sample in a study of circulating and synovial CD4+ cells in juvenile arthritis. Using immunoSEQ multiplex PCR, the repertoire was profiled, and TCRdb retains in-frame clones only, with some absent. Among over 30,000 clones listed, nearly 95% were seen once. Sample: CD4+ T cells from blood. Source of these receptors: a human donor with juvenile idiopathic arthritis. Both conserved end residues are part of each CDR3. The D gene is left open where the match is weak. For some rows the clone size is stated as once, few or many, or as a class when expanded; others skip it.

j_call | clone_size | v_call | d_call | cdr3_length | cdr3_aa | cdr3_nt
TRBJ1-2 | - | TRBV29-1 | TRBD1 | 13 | CSLETGGFNGYTF | TGCAGCTTAGAGACAGGGGGTTTTAATGGCTACACCTTC
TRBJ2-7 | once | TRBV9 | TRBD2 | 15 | CASSAGTSSSYEQYF | TGTGCCAGCAGTGCGGGGACTAGCTCATCCTACGAGCAGTACTTC
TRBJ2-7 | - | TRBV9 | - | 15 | CASSVAVGSIYEQYF | TGTGCCAGCAGCGTAGCCGTCGGGAGTATATACGAGCAGTACTTC
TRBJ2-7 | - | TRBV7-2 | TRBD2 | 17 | CASSLVADSGGAYEQYF | TGTGCCAGCAGCTTAGTGGCGGATAGCGGGGGGGCTTACGAGCAGTACTTC
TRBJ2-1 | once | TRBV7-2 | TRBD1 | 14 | CASSGGGTYNEQFF | TGTGCCAGCTCAGGGGGCGGGACATACAATGAGCAGTTCTTC
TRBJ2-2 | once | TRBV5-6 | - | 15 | CASSSIRVNTGELFF | TGTGCCAGCAGCTCAATCCGGGTGAACACCGGGGAGCTGTTTTTT
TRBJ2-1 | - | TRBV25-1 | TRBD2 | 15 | CASSRGTSGSGGSVF | TGTGCCAGCAGTCGTGGGACTAGCGGGAGTGGAGGCTCGGTCTTC
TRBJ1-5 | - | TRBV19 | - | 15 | CASSRPGVGNQPQHF | TGTGCCAGTAGTCGCCCGGGGGTTGGCAATCAGCCCCAGCATTTT
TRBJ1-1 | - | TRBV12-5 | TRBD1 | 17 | CASGLVGKGALNTEAFF | TGTGCTAGTGGTTTGGTGGGGAAGGGGGCCCTGAACACTGAAGCTTTCTTT
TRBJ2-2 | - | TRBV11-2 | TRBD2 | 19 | CASSSREGGGTLNTGELFF | TGTGCCAGCAGCTCCAGGGAAGGCGGGGGGACACTGAACACCGGGGAGCTGTTTTTT
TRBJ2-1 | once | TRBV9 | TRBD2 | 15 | CASSASGSTYNEQFF | TGTGCCAGCAGCGCTAGCGGGTCTACCTACAATGAGCAGTTCTTC
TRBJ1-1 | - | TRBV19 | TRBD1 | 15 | CASSIKTGGFTEAFF | TGTGCCAGTAGTATAAAGACAGGGGGCTTTACTGAAGCTTTCTTT
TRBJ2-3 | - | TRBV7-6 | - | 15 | CASSSDWASRDTQYF | TGTGCCAGCAGCTCCGACTGGGCTAGCAGAGATACGCAGTATTTT
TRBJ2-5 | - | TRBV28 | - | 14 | CASSSQGWGETQYF | TGTGCCAGCAGTTCGCAGGGTTGGGGAGAGACCCAGTACTTC
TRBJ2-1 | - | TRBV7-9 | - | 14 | CASSTQRIYNEQFF | TGTGCCAGCAGCACCCAGCGGATTTACAATGAGCAGTTCTTC
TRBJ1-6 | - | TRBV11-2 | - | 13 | CASSPTAKSPLHF | TGTGCCAGCAGCCCTACTGCTAAATCACCCCTCCACTTT
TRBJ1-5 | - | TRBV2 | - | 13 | CASSESGGQPQHF | TGTGCCAGCAGTGAATCCGGAGGACAGCCCCAGCATTTT
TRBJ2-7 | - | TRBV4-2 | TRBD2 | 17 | CASSQEGLAGSFYEQYF | TGTGCCAGCAGCCAAGAGGGACTAGCGGGGAGTTTCTACGAGCAGTACTTC
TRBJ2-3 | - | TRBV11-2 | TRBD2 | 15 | CASSALAGGADTQYF | TGTGCCAGCAGCGCCTTAGCGGGAGGCGCAGATACGCAGTATTTT
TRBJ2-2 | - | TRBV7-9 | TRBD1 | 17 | CASGRDRGNHGTGELFF | TGTGCCAGCGGCCGGGACAGGGGGAATCATGGGACCGGGGAGCTGTTTTTT